This passage covers 3 T cell receptor beta chains from one sample sequenced in a study of T cell responses to AZD1222 COVID-19 vaccine. Data came from immunoSEQ multiplex PCR; TCRdb stores just in-frame clones and leaves some out. The sample comprises over 95,000 clones, around nine tenths of which are singletons, and roughly an eighth rests with the top ten. Specimen: peripheral blood, collected on day 0 of AZD1222 vaccination. These receptors were obtained from an adult in good health.

This clone has only one observation. The chain couples TRBV2 to TRBJ2-5, with 10 nucleotides matching TRBD1. V shed 5 bases and J 4 bases; nucleotides not matched to a gene: 1. Germline CDR1 and CDR2: SNHLY and FYNNEI. CDR3 size: 13 residues. The CDR3 region has the DNA TGTGCCAGCAGTAGGGACAGGGGAGAGACCCAGTACTTC. It translates to CASSRDRGETQYF.

The gene calls are TRBV3-1 (or the pseudogene TRBV3-2) and TRBJ2-7, with unresolved D. The length of the CDR3 is 14 residues. Germline V CDR1 and CDR2: LGHDT, YNNKEL (reference sequence). Trimming removed 1 base at V and 1 base at J, with 8 bases between. CDR3: CASSQVPVSYEQYF. CDR3 DNA: TGTGCCAGCAGCCAAGTCCCCGTTTCCTACGAGCAGTACTTC.

This chain uses TRBV18 with TRBJ2-7, with 8 bases identical to TRBD1. The CDR3 has 14 residues. V was clipped by 6 bases and J by 4 bases; unmatched bases: 8. The germline gives CDR1 KGHSH, CDR2 LQKENI. The CDR3 spells CASSRDRRPYEQYF. In DNA, the CDR3 is TGTGCCAGCTCGCGGGACAGGCGCCCTTACGAGCAGTACTTC.